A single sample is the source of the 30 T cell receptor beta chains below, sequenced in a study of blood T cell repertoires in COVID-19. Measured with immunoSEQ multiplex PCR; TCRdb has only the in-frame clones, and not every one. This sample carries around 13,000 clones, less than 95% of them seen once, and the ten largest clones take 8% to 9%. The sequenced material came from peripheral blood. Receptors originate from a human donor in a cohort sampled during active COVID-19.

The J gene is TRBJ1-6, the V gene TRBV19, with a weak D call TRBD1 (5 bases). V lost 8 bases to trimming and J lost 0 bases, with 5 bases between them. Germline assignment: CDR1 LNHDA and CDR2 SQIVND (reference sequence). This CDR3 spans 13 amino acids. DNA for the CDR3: TGTGCCAGTCAGGGCTCCTATAATTCACCCCTCCACTTT. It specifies CASQGSYNSPLHF.

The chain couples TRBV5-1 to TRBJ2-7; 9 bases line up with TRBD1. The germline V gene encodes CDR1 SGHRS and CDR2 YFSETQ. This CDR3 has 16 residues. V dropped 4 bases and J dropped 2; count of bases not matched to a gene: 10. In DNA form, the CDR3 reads TGCGCCAGCAGCGGCGGGACAGGGTCGTCGGCCTACGAGCAGTACTTC. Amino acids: CASSGGTGSSAYEQYF.

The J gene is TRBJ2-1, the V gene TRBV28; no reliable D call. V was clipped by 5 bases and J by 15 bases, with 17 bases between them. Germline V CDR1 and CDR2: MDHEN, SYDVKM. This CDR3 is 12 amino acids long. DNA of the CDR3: TGTGCCAGCAGTCTATTAGTGGGTCCGGGGTTCTTC. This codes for CASSLLVGPGFF.

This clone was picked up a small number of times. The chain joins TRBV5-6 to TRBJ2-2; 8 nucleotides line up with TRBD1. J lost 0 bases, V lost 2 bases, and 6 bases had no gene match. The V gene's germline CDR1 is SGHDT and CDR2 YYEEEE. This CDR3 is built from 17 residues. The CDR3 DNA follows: TGTGCCAGCAGCTTCGGACAGGGAACTTCGAACACCGGGGAGCTGTTTTTT. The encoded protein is CASSFGQGTSNTGELFF.

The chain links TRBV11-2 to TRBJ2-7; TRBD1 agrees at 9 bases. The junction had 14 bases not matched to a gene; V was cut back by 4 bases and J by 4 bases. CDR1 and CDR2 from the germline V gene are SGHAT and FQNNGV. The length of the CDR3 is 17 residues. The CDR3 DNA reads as TGTGCCAGCAGCTCAATCCGCCGGACAGGGGAAGGGTACGAGCAGTACTTC. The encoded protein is CASSSIRRTGEGYEQYF.

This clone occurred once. CDR3: CATSSSGTGGLDTQYF. CDR3 DNA sequence: TGTGCCACCAGCAGCAGCGGGACTGGAGGTTTGGATACGCAGTATTTT. The chain couples TRBV15 to TRBJ2-3; 7 nucleotides align to TRBD2. With 3 bases clipped from V and 6 bases from J, the junction kept 12 bases outside the gene matches. CDR3 length: 16 amino acids. CDR1 is LNHNV and CDR2 is YYDKDF in the germline V gene (reference sequence). The whole variable domain, remainder taken from reference TRBV15 and TRBJ2-3, is DAMVIQNPRYQVTQFGKPVTLSCSQTLNHNVMYWYQQKSSQAPKLLFHYYDKDFNNEADTPDNFQSRRPNTSFCFLDIRSPGLGDTAMYLCATSSSGTGGLDTQYFGPGTRLTVL.

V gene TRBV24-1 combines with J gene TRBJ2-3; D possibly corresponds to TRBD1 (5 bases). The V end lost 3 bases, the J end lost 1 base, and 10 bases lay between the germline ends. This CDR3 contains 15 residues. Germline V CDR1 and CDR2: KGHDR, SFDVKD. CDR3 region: CATSDARVRTDTQYF. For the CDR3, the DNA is TGTGCCACCAGTGATGCCAGGGTTCGCACAGATACGCAGTATTTT.

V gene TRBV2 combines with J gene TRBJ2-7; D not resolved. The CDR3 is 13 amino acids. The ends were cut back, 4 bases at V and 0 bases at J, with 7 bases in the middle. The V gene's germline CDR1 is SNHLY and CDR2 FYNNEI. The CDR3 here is CASSVDSSYEQYF. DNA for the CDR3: TGTGCCAGCAGTGTAGATAGCTCCTACGAGCAGTACTTC.

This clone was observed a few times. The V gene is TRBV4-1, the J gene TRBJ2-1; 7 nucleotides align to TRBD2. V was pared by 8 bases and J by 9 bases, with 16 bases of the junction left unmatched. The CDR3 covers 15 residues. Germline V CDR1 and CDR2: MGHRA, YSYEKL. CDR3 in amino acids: CASSRGEGGYGEQFF. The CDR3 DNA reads TGCGCCAGCTCTCGGGGGGAGGGAGGGTACGGTGAGCAGTTCTTC.

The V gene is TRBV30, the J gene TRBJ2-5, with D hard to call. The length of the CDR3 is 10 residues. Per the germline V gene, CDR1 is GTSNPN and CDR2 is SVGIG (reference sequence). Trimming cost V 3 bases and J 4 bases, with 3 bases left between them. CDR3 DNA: TGTGCCTGGAGCGGAGAGACCCAGTACTTC. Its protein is CAWSGETQYF. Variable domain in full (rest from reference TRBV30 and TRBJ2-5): SQTIHQWPATLVQPVGSPLSLECTVEGTSNPNLYWYRQAAGRGLQLLFYSVGIGQISSEVPQNLSASRPQDRQFILSSKKLLLSDSGFYLCAWSGETQYFGPGTRLLVL.

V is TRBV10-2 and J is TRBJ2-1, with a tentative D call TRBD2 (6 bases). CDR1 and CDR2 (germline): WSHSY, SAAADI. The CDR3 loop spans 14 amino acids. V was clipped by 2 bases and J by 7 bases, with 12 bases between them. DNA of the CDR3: TGCGCCAGCAGTGAGCCGGGACTTTGGAATGAGCAGTTCTTC. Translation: CASSEPGLWNEQFF.

The CDR3 DNA reads TGTGCCAGCAGTTTCAGGGCCTATGGCTACACCTTC. As protein: CASSFRAYGYTF. This chain links TRBV28 with TRBJ1-2, with D possibly matching TRBD1 (5 bases). The germline CDR1 and CDR2 sequences are MDHEN and SYDVKM. The CDR3 is 12 residues long. Trimming removed 3 bases from V and 4 bases from J, with 6 bases in between.

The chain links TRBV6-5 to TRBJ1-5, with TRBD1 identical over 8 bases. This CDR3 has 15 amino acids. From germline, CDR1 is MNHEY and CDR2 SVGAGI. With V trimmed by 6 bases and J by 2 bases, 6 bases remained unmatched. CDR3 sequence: CASSDGQGGNQPQHF. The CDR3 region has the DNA TGTGCCAGCAGCGATGGACAGGGCGGCAATCAGCCCCAGCATTTT.

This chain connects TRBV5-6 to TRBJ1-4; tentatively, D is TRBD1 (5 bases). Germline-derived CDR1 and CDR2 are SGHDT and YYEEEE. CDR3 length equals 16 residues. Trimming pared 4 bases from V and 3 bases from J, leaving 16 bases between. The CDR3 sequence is CASSPDAGGSNEKLFF. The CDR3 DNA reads TGTGCCAGCAGCCCGGACGCGGGGGGGTCTAATGAAAAACTGTTTTTT.

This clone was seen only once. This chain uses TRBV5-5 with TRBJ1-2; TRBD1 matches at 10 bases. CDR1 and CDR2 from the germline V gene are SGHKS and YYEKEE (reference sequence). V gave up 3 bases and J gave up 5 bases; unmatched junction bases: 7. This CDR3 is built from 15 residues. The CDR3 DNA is TGTGCCAGCAGCTCGGGACAGGGGAGTCGGTATGGCTACACCTTC. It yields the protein CASSSGQGSRYGYTF.

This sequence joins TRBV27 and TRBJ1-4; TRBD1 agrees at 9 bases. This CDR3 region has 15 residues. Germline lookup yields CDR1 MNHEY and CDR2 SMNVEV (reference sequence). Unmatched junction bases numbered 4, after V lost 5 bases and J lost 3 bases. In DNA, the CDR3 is TGTGCCAGCAGTACATACAGGGGGCCTAATGAAAAACTGTTTTTT. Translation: CASSTYRGPNEKLFF. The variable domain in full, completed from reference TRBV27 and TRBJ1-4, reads EAQVTQNPRYLITVTGKKLTVTCSQNMNHEYMSWYRQDPGLGLRQIYYSMNVEVTDKGDVPEGYKVSRKEKRNFPLILESPSPNQTSLYFCASSTYRGPNEKLFFGSGTQLSVL.

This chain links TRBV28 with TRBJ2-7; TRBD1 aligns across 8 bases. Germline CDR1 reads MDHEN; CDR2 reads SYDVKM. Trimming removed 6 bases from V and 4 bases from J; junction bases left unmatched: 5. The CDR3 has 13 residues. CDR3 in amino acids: CASRRDRRYEQYF. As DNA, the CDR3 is TGTGCCAGCAGGAGGGACAGGCGATACGAGCAGTACTTC.

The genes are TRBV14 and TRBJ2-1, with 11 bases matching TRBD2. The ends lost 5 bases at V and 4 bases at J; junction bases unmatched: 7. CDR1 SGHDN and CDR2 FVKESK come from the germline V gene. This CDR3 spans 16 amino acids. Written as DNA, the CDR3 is TGTGCCAGCAGCGTCCCTCTAGCGGGGGGTTACAATGAGCAGTTCTTC. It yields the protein CASSVPLAGGYNEQFF.

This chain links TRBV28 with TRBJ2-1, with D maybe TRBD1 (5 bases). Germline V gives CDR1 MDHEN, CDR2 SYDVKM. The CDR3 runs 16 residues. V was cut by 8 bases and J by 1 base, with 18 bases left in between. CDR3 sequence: CASYKGARRSYNEQFF. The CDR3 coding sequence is TGTGCCAGCTATAAAGGGGCCCGGCGTTCCTACAATGAGCAGTTCTTC.

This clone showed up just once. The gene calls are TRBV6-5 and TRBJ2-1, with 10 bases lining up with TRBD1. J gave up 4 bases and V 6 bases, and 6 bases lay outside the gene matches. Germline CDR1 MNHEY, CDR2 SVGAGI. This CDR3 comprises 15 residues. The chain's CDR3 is CASRSDRGPYNEQFF. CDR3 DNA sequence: TGTGCCAGCAGAAGCGACAGGGGGCCTTACAATGAGCAGTTCTTC.

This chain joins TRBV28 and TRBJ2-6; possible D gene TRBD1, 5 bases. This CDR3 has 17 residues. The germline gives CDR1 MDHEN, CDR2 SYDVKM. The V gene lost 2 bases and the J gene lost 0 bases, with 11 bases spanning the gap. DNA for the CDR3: TGTGCCAGCAGTTTAAGGGGAATTCGCTCTGGGGCCAACGTCCTGACTTTC. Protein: CASSLRGIRSGANVLTF.

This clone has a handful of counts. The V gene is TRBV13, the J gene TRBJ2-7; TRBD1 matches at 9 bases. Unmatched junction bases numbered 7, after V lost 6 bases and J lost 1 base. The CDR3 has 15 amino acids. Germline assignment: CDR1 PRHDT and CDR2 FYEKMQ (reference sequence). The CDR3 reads CASSLEGTGSYEQYF. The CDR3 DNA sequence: TGTGCCAGCAGTCTAGAGGGGACAGGGTCCTACGAGCAGTACTTC.

The CDR3 DNA follows: TGTGCCACCAGCAGAGATCGTTCAGTTGGGGCCAACGTCCTGACTTTC. Translation gives CATSRDRSVGANVLTF. The chain couples TRBV15 to TRBJ2-6; D remains unclear. CDR3 length equals 16 residues. The V end lost 0 bases, the J end lost 3 bases, and 9 bases lay between the germline ends. Germline V CDR1 and CDR2: LNHNV, YYDKDF (reference sequence).

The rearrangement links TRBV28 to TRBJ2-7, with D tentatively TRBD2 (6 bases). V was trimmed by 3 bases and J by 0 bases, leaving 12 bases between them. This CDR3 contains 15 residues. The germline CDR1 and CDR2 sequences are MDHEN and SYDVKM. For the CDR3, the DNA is TGTGCCAGCAGTTTGGAGGGCAGAAGCTCCTACGAGCAGTACTTC. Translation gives CASSLEGRSSYEQYF.

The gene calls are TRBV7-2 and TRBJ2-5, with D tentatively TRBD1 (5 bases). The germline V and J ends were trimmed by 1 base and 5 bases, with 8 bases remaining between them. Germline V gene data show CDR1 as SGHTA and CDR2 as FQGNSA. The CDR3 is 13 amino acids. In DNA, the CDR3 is TGTGCCAGCAGCTTAGGGGGCAGGGAGACCCAGTACTTC. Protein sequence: CASSLGGRETQYF.

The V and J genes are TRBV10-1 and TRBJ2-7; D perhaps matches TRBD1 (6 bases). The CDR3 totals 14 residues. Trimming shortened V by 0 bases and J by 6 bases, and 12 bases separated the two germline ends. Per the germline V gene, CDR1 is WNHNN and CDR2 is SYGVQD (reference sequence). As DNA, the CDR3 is TGCGCCAGCAGTGAGTCGCCAGGGGTCGCCGAGCAGTACTTC. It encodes CASSESPGVAEQYF.

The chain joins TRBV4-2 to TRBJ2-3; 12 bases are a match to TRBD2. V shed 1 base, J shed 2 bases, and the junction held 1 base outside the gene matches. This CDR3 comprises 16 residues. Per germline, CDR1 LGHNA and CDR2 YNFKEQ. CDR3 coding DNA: TGTGCCAGCAGCCAAGCTAGCGGGGGGGACACAGATACGCAGTATTTT. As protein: CASSQASGGDTDTQYF.

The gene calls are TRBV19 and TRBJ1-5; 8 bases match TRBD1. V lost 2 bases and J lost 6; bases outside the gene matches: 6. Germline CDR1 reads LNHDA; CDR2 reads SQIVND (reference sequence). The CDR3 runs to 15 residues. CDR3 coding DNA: TGTGCCAGTAGTATACTCAGGGGGCAGGGTCAGCCCCAGCATTTT. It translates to CASSILRGQGQPQHF.

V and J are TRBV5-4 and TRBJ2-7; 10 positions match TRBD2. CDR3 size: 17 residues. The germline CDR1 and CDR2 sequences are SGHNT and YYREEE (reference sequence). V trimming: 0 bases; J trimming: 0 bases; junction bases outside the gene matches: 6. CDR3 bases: TGTGCCAGCAGCTTGGGGCTTTTAGCGGGGGGCTCCTACGAGCAGTACTTC. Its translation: CASSLGLLAGGSYEQYF.

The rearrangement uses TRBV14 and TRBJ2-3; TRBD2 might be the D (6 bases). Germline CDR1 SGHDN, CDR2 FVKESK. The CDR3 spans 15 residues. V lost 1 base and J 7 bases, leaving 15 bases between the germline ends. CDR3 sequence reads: CASSQVGGTGHTQYF. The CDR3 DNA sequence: TGTGCCAGCAGCCAAGTTGGGGGGACTGGGCATACGCAGTATTTT.